This T cell receptor (beta chain) was retrieved from a study of T-cell reconstitution after alpha-beta-depleted transplantation in children. Library preparation (for TCRbeta) was performed with unique molecular identifiers. TCRdb re-derived calls from the PCR reads in MiXCR, one entry per CDR3 protein. Here the sample spans fewer than 1 million distinct CDR3 sequences, 16% being singletons. Trimming cost V 1 base and J 0 bases, with 9 bases left between them. CDR1 is SQVTM, CDR2 ANQGSEA, per germline. The CDR3 consists of 14 residues. The chain is built from TRBV29-1 and TRBJ1-1, with D tentatively TRBD1 (5 bases). This clonotype was obtained from a male patient under 18 who had a stem cell transplant for acute lymphoblastic leukemia, so the T cells may come from the graft donor. The specimen comprised PBMCs, mostly from graft donor cells, sampled 360 days after TCRalphabeta/CD19-depleted stem cell transplant. This chain's CDR3 is CSVEGDLMNTEAFF. The CDR3 DNA sequence: TGCAGCGTTGAAGGGGACCTTATGAACACTGAAGCTTTCTTT.